Shown below are 17 T cell receptor beta chains from a single sample sequenced in a study of early T cells in non-severe SARS-CoV-2 infection. TCRdb reprocessed the 5' RACE reads with MiXCR, giving one entry per CDR3 protein. The repertoire holds fewer than 100,000 distinct CDR3 sequences, with roughly 12% as singletons. The sequencing sample was made of whole blood. The receptors stem from an adult who was a healthcare worker with PCR-confirmed SARS-CoV-2 infection or an uninfected control (not recorded which).

Note on this clonotype: One end of the junction fails to match germline, which may point to a read error. The V gene is TRBV5-4, the J gene TRBJ1-3; TRBD1 matches 7 bases. The CDR3 contains 16 residues. Germline V gene lookup returns CDR1 SGHNT and CDR2 YYREEE (reference sequence). This chain's CDR3 is CASSSQGRVSENTIYF. In nucleotides, the CDR3 is TGTGCCAGCAGCTCACAGGGGAGGGTTTCTGAAAACACCATATATTTT.

This clonotype was recorded at least ten times. The V call is TRBV11-2, the J call TRBJ2-5; 10 bases map to TRBD2. The CDR3 spans 16 residues. Trimming took 2 bases from V and 3 from J; bases not matched to a gene: 6. Germline CDR1 and CDR2: SGHAT and FQNNGV. The CDR3: CASSLIFSGGKETQYF. CDR3 nucleotides: TGTGCCAGCAGCTTAATTTTTAGCGGGGGGAAAGAGACCCAGTACTTC.

This chain connects TRBV5-1 to TRBJ2-7, with 7 bases that match TRBD1. The V and J ends lost 4 bases and 2 bases, in that order; junction bases with no gene match: 6. The CDR3 covers 14 residues. Germline V lookup: CDR1 SGHRS, CDR2 YFSETQ. In DNA form, the CDR3 reads TGCGCCAGCAGCCCGGGACAGCTTACCTACGAGCAGTACTTC. Protein: CASSPGQLTYEQYF.

The chain links TRBV6-6 to TRBJ2-7; 11 positions match TRBD1. Germline values: CDR1 MNHNY, CDR2 SVGAGI (reference sequence). The CDR3 has 17 amino acids. Trimming took 7 bases from V and 3 from J; bases not matched to a gene: 14. As DNA, the CDR3 is TGTGCCAGCACCCTTAACGTCGGGGGGACAGGGGGCTACGAGCAGTACTTC. It yields the protein CASTLNVGGTGGYEQYF.

This clonotype has at least ten counts. The chain links TRBV14 to TRBJ1-4, with no clear D. The CDR3 covers 17 residues. The germline V and J ends were trimmed by 1 base and 5 bases, with 17 bases remaining between them. Germline V gene lookup returns CDR1 SGHDN and CDR2 FVKESK. CDR3 protein: CASSQGESHPLNEKLFF. DNA for the CDR3: TGTGCCAGCAGCCAAGGGGAGTCGCACCCACTCAATGAAAAACTGTTTTTT.

This clonotype was counted ten times or more. The rearrangement links TRBV7-9 to TRBJ2-5, with D unclear. The CDR3 length is 12 residues. Trimming removed 2 bases from V and 5 bases from J, with 6 bases in between. CDR1 and CDR2 from the germline V gene are SEHNR and FQNEAQ (reference sequence). CDR3 sequence (DNA): TGTGCCAGCAGCTTATATGATGAGACCCAGTACTTC. Protein sequence: CASSLYDETQYF.

This clonotype was seen a few times. The genes are TRBV6-7 and TRBJ2-7; 7 nucleotides agree with TRBD1. TRBV6-7 falls under the ORF class, with uncertain function. The CDR3 totals 18 residues. The J segment lost 3 bases and the V segment lost 2 bases, leaving 16 bases of the junction unmatched. DNA for the CDR3: TGTGCCAGCAGTTACGGTGTACCTGGGGACAGTATTGTCTACGAGCAGTACTTC. Amino acids: CASSYGVPGDSIVYEQYF.

This clonotype was counted at least ten times. The chain joins TRBV12-3 or TRBV12-4 to TRBJ1-1; D unresolved. The V and J ends lost 2 bases and 4 bases respectively, with 2 bases between them. The CDR3 is 11 amino acids. This chain's CDR3 is CASSLSTEAFF. The CDR3 coding sequence is TGTGCCAGCAGTTTAAGCACTGAAGCTTTCTTT.

The sample holds a few counts of this clonotype. In nucleotides, the CDR3 is TGTGCCACCAGCAGAGTATCGGGGCCCATCAATGAGCAGTTCTTC. Translation gives CATSRVSGPINEQFF. This chain joins TRBV15 and TRBJ2-1; D is possibly TRBD1 or TRBD2 (5 bases each). Per the germline V gene, CDR1 is LNHNV and CDR2 is YYDKDF (reference sequence). Trimming took 1 base from V and 6 from J, leaving 13 bases between them. The CDR3 extends over 15 amino acids.

This clonotype was counted ten times or more. This chain connects TRBV29-1 to TRBJ2-1; 8 nucleotides align to TRBD2. This CDR3 is 12 amino acids long. Per germline, CDR1 SQVTM and CDR2 ANQGSEA. The V segment lost 7 bases and the J segment 7 bases; nucleotides outside the gene matches: 6. In DNA, the CDR3 is TGCAGCGCGGGAGGGGTTCAGAATGAGCAGTTCTTC. Protein sequence: CSAGGVQNEQFF.

This clonotype appeared a few times. The chain employs TRBV7-8 and TRBJ2-3, with D possibly being TRBD2 (5 bases). CDR3 length: 16 amino acids. Deletions cut 1 base from V and 2 bases from J, with 13 bases between. The germline V gene encodes CDR1 SGHVS and CDR2 FQNEAQ. The CDR3: CASSLGQDGLTDTQYF. Here the CDR3 DNA reads TGTGCCAGCAGCTTAGGTCAAGACGGACTCACAGATACGCAGTATTTT.

J is TRBJ1-5 and V is TRBV6-6; D might be TRBD1 (6 bases). The V gene lost 6 bases and the J gene lost 1 base, with 10 bases spanning the gap. Germline V gene sequence: CDR1 MNHNY, CDR2 SVGAGI (reference sequence). The CDR3 is 14 residues long. The CDR3: CASSEDRSNQPQHF. The CDR3 nucleotides read TGTGCCAGCAGCGAAGACAGGAGCAATCAGCCCCAGCATTTT.

This clonotype turned up a few times. The chain carries TRBV29-1 and TRBJ2-3; no clear D gene. The CDR3 length is 12 residues. Per germline, CDR1 SQVTM and CDR2 ANQGSEA. V dropped 7 bases and J dropped 6 bases, with 14 bases sitting between them. CDR3 in amino acids: CSEKSWHDTQYF. In nucleotides, the CDR3 is TGCAGCGAAAAGTCTTGGCACGATACGCAGTATTTT.

The table lists this clonotype with many counts. The chain couples TRBV12-5 to TRBJ1-2, with D maybe TRBD1 (6 bases). The CDR3 totals 14 residues. V was trimmed by 3 bases and J by 8 bases, leaving 16 bases between them. Germline V gives CDR1 LGHNT, CDR2 FRNRAP. Here the CDR3 DNA reads TGTGCTAGTGGTTTATCAGGGGCTTTCCGCGGCTACACCTTC. Translation: CASGLSGAFRGYTF. Combining the CDR3 with reference TRBV12-5 and TRBJ1-2 gives the whole variable domain DARVTQTPRHKVTEMGQEVTMRCQPILGHNTVFWYRQTMMQGLELLAYFRNRAPLDDSGMPKDRFSAEMPDATLATLKIQPSEPRDSAVYFCASGLSGAFRGYTFGSGTRLTVV.

The rearrangement uses TRBV5-1 and TRBJ2-5; D may correspond to TRBD1 or TRBD2 (5 bases each). The CDR3 sequence is 15 residues long. V lost 5 bases and J lost 3, with 17 bases in between. In germline, CDR1 is SGHRS, CDR2 YFSETQ. CDR3 in amino acids: CASSLNRDRKETQYF. DNA of the CDR3: TGCGCCAGCAGTTTAAACCGGGACCGAAAAGAGACCCAGTACTTC.

The V gene is TRBV3-1, the J gene TRBJ2-5, with D unresolved. This CDR3 is 15 amino acids long. With 0 bases removed from V and 4 bases from J, the gap between germline ends came to 12 bases. Germline-derived CDR1 and CDR2 are LGHDT and YNNKEL (reference sequence). The CDR3 DNA reads TGTGCCAGCAGCCAAGATGAAGATCTAGGAGAGACCCAGTACTTC. This translates into CASSQDEDLGETQYF.

This sequence joins TRBV20-1 and TRBJ2-7; 8 bases line up with TRBD1. Per germline, CDR1 DFQATT and CDR2 SNEGSKA (reference sequence). The CDR3 is 12 amino acids. V shed 6 bases and J 6 bases; nucleotides not matched to a gene: 7. The CDR3, as DNA: TGCAGTGCAACCGGGACAGGTACCGAGCAGTACTTC. Its protein product is CSATGTGTEQYF.